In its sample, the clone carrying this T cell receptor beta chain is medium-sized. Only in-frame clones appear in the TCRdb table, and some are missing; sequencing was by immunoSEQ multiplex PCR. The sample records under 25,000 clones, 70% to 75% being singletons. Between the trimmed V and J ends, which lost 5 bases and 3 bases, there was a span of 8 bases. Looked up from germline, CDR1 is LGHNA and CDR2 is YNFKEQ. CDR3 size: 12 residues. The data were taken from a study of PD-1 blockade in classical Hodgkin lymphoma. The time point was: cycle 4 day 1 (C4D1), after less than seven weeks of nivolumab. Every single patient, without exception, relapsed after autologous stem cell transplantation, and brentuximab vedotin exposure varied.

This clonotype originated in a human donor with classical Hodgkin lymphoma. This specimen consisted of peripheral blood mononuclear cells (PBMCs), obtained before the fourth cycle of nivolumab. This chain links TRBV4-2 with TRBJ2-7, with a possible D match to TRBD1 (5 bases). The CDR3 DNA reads TGTGCCAGCAGCGATAGGGGCTACGAGCAGTACTTC. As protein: CASSDRGYEQYF.